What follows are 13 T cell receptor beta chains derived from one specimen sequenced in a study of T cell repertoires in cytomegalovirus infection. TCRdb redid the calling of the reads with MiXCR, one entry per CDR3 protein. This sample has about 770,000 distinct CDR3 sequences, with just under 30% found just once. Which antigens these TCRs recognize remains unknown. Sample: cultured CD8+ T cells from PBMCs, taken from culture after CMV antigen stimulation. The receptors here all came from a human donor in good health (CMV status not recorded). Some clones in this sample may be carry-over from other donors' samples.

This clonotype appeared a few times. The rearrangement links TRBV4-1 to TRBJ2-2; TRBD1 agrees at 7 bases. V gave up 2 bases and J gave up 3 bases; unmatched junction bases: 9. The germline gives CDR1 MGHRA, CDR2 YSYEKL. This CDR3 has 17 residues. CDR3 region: CASSQLHRDSYTGELFF. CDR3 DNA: TGCGCCAGCAGCCAACTACACCGGGACAGTTACACCGGGGAGCTGTTTTTT.

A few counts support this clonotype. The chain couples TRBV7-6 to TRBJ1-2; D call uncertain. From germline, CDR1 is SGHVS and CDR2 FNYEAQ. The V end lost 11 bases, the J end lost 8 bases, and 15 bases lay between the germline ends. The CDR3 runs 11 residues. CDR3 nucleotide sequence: TGTGCCGAGCTAGCCGTCGGAGGCTACACCTTC. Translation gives CAELAVGGYTF.

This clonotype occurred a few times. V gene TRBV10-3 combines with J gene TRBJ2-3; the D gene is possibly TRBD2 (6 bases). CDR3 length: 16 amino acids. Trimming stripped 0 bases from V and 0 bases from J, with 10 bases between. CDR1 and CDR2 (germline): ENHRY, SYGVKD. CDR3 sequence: CAISESIAASTDTQYF. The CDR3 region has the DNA TGTGCCATCAGTGAGTCGATAGCGGCTAGCACAGATACGCAGTATTTT.

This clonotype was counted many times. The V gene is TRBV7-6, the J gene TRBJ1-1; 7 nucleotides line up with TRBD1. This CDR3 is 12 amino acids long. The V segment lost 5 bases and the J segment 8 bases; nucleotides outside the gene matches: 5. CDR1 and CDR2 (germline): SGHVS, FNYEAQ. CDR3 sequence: CASSAQGGEAFF. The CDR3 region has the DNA TGTGCCAGCAGCGCCCAGGGGGGCGAAGCTTTCTTT.

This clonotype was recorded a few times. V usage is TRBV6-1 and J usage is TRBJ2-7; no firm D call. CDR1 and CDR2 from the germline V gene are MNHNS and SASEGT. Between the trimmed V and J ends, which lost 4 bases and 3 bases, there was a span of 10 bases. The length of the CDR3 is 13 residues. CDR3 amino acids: CASSARTFYEQYF. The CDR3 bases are TGTGCCAGCAGTGCCCGGACGTTCTACGAGCAGTACTTC.

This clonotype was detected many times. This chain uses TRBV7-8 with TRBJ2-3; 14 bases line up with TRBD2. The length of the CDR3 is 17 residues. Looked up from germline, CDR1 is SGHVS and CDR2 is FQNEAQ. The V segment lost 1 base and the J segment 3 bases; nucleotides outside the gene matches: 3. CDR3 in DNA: TGTGCCAGCAGCTTAGGACTAGCGGGGGGGCGGACAGATACGCAGTATTTT. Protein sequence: CASSLGLAGGRTDTQYF. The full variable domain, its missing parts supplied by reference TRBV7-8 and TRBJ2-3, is GAGVSQSPRYKVAKRGQDVALRCDPISGHVSLFWYQQALGQGPEFLTYFQNEAQLDKSGLPSDRFFAERPEGSVSTLKIQRTQQEDSAVYLCASSLGLAGGRTDTQYFGPGTRLTVL.

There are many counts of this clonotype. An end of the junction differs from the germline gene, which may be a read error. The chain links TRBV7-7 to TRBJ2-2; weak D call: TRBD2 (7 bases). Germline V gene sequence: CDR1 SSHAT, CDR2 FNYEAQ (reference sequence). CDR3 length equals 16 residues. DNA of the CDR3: TGTGCTAGCAGCAAGGCGGGGGACACGAACACCGGGGAGCTGTTTTTT. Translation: CASSKAGDTNTGELFF.

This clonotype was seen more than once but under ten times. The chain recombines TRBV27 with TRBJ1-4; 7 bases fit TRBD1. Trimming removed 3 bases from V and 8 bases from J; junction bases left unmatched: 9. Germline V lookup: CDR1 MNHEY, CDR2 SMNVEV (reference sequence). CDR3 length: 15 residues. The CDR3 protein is CASSFRGRSAEKLFF. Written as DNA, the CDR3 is TGTGCCAGCAGTTTTAGGGGGCGGTCGGCGGAAAAACTGTTTTTT.

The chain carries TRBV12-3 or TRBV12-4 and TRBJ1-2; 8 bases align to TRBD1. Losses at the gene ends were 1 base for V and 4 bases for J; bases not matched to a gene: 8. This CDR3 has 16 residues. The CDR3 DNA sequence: TGTGCCAGCAGTTTAGGTCAGGGGGCGGAGGGCTATGGCTACACCTTC. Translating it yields CASSLGQGAEGYGYTF.

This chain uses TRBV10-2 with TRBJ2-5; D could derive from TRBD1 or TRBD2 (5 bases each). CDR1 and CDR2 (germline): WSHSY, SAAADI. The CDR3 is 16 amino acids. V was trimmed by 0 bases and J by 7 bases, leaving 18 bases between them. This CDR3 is CASSESKSGPPGTQYF. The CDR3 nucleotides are TGCGCCAGCAGTGAGTCGAAGTCGGGACCGCCAGGGACCCAGTACTTC.

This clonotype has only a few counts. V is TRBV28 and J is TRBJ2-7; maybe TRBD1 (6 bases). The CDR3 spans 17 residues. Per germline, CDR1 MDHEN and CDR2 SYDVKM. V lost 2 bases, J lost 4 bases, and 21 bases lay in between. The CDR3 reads CASSLSLRTEIAYEQYV. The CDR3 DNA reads TGTGCCAGCAGTTTAAGCCTAAGGACAGAAATCGCTTACGAGCAGTACGTC.

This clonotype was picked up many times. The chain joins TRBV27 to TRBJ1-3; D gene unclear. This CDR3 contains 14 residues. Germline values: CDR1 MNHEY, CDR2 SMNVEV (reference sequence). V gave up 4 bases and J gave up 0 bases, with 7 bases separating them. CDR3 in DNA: TGTGCCAGCAGTTCACTGGGCTCTGGAAACACCATATATTTT. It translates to CASSSLGSGNTIYF.

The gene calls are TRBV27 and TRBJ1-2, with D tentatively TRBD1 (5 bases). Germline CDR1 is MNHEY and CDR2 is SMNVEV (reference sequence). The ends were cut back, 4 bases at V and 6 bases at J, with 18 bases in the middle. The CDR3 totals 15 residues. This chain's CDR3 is CASSYAGLTIDGYTF. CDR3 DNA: TGTGCCAGCAGTTATGCGGGACTGACGATCGATGGCTACACCTTC.